This TCR beta chain was recovered during a study of control samples from healthy donors and cancer patients. CDR1 and CDR2 (germline): LGHNA, YSLEER. Trimming left V 0 bases short and J 0 bases short, with 15 bases between. The CDR3 loop spans 19 amino acids. TCRdb's table, derived via immunoSEQ multiplex PCR, lists solely in-frame clones and lacks some. The table lists about 140,000 clones, 75% to 90% of them singletons, with 4.9% in the top ten. The rearrangement links TRBV4-3 to TRBJ1-6; D possibly corresponds to TRBD1 (6 bases). Source material: blood. This TCR was sampled from a young man in good health. The CDR3 reads CASSQEARGGSSYNSPLHF. The CDR3, as DNA: TGCGCCAGCAGCCAAGAGGCCAGGGGAGGGAGCTCCTATAATTCACCCCTCCACTTT.